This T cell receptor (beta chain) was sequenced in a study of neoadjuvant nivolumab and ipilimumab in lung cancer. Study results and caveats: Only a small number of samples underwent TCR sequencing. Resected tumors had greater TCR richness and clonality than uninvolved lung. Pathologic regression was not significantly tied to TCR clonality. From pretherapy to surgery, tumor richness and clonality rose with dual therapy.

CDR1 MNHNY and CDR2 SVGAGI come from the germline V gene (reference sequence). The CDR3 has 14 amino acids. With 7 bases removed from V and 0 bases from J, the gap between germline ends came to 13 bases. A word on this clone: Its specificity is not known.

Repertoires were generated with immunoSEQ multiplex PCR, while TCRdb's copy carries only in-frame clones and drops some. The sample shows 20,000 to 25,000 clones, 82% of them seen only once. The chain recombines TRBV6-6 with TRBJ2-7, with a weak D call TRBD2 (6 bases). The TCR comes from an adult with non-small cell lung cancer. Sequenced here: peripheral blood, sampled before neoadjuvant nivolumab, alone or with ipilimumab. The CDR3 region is CASISDGSSYEQYF. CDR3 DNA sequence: TGTGCCAGCATCTCGGACGGGAGCTCCTACGAGCAGTACTTC.